This note documents a single T cell receptor (beta chain) sequence. Its antigen is not identified. TCRdb re-called the 5' RACE reads through MiXCR, storing one row per CDR3 protein. The sample has approximately 25,000 distinct CDR3 sequences; 7.9% are singletons. These data originate in a study of CD8 T cells in ankylosing spondylitis. Regarding the study as a whole: In ankylosing spondylitis blood, a motif of roughly 8 highly homologous TCR beta variants appeared characteristic. The clones that were linked to disease were reported to be significantly enriched in matched synovial fluid samples from ankylosing spondylitis patients.

Germline assignment: CDR1 DFQATT and CDR2 SNEGSKA (reference sequence). The V gene lost 6 bases and the J gene lost 0 bases, with 11 bases spanning the gap. This CDR3 contains 14 residues. Sequencing used blood. This chain connects TRBV20-1 to TRBJ2-2; D call uncertain. This TCR was recovered from a male donor with ankylosing spondylitis or in good health (not recorded which). In DNA form, the CDR3 reads TGCAGTGCATTAGACCTCTCGAACACCGGGGAGCTGTTTTTT. Translating gives CSALDLSNTGELFF.